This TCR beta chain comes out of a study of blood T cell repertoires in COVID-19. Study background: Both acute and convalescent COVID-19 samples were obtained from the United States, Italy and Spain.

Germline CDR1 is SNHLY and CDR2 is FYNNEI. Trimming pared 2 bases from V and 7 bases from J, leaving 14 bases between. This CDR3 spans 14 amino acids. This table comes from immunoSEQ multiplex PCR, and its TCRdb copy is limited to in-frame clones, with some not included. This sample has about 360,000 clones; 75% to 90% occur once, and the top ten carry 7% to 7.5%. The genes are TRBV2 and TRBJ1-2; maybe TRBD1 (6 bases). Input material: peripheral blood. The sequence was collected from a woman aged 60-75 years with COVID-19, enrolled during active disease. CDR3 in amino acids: CASSEMYRALGYTF. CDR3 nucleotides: TGTGCCAGCAGTGAAATGTACAGGGCTCTTGGCTACACCTTC.